This T cell receptor (beta chain) was captured by sequencing in a study of identifying expanded T cells in peripheral blood. General study points: About 1.2 clones differed between technical replicates, versus 16.4 and 19 over time. Clone count variance between roughly 2-week samples rose with total template count.

V was cut by 5 bases and J by 7 bases, with 7 bases left in between. This CDR3 is 11 amino acids long. The germline gives CDR1 SGHNT, CDR2 YYREEE (reference sequence). Measured with immunoSEQ multiplex PCR; TCRdb has only the in-frame clones, and not every one. The sample yields under 120,000 clones, around 89% seen once. Turning to this clone: The antigen is undetermined.

Collection occurred without any documented infections or immune events in donors. This clonotype was sampled from a person between 18 and 75 years old in good health. The V call is TRBV5-4, the J call TRBJ2-1; D ambiguous. Sample: blood. CDR3: CASSLANEQFF. In DNA form, the CDR3 reads TGTGCCAGCAGTCTGGCGAATGAGCAGTTCTTC. The full variable domain, rest sourced from reference TRBV5-4 and TRBJ2-1, is ETGVTQSPTHLIKTRGQQVTLRCSSQSGHNTVSWYQQALGQGPQFIFQYYREEENGRGNFPPRFSGLQFPNYSSELNVNALELDDSALYLCASSLANEQFFGPGTRLTVL.